The 24 T cell receptor beta chains reported below all come from one sample, sequenced in a study of post-analysis software for immune sequencing data. General study findings and limits: With TRBV5-6, TRBV5-1 and TRBV20-1 included, about five TRBV segments were more frequent in patients than in controls.

TCR beta cDNA libraries had unique molecular identifiers. TCRdb re-called the PCR reads with MiXCR, one entry per CDR3 protein. The sample lists some 690,000 distinct CDR3 sequences; 55% to 60% were seen once. For these receptors, no antigen is known. Material: blood. Receptors originate from a girl aged 2 to 9 with multiple sclerosis.

The V and J genes are TRBV5-5 and TRBJ2-3; TRBD2 matches at 9 bases. The CDR3 has 16 residues. With V trimmed by 7 bases and J by 2 bases, 11 bases remained unmatched. Germline CDR1 is SGHKS and CDR2 is YYEKEE (reference sequence). The CDR3 here is CASGLASSPPTDTQYF. CDR3 DNA sequence: TGTGCCAGCGGACTAGCGAGTTCCCCCCCCACAGATACGCAGTATTTT.

The rearrangement uses TRBV12-3 or TRBV12-4 and TRBJ1-2, with a possible D match to TRBD1 (6 bases). Trimming took off 5 bases at V and 8 bases at J, with 15 bases between the two ends. The CDR3 is 13 residues long. The CDR3 coding sequence is TGTGCCAGCAGTGGCCACAGGGTTTTCGGCTACACCTTC. Translated, it gives CASSGHRVFGYTF.

The chain carries TRBV5-1 and TRBJ2-5; maybe TRBD1 (6 bases). CDR1 and CDR2 from the germline V gene are SGHRS and YFSETQ. Trimming took 6 bases from V and 4 from J, leaving 22 bases between them. This CDR3 spans 16 amino acids. CDR3 sequence reads: CASNAILQGRVETQYF. CDR3 nucleotide sequence: TGCGCCAGCAACGCGATCCTACAGGGAAGGGTAGAGACCCAGTACTTC.

This chain uses TRBV4-3 with TRBJ2-7; D is undetermined. Germline V gene lookup returns CDR1 LGHNA and CDR2 YSLEER. CDR3 length: 15 amino acids. The CDR3 spells CTNSQVEVGYDGQYF. The CDR3 DNA is TGCACCAACAGCCAAGTGGAAGTAGGGTACGACGGGCAGTACTTC.

Only a few counts were recorded for this clonotype. The rearrangement links TRBV6-6 to TRBJ2-5; a weak D match, TRBD1 (7 bases). Trimming shortened V by 0 bases and J by 4 bases, and 9 bases separated the two germline ends. CDR1 and CDR2 from the germline V gene are MNHNY and SVGAGI (reference sequence). The length of the CDR3 is 14 residues. For the CDR3, the DNA is TGTGCCAGCAGTTACTCGCAGGGGGGAGAGACCCAGTACTTC. Amino acid sequence: CASSYSQGGETQYF.

The rearrangement links TRBV25-1 to TRBJ2-1; D unclear. V was cut by 2 bases and J by 8 bases, with 7 bases left in between. Germline V lookup: CDR1 MGHDK, CDR2 SYGVNS. The CDR3 covers 12 residues. CDR3 DNA sequence: TGTGCCAGCAGTGAAGGCATCGATGAGCAGTTCTTC. It yields the protein CASSEGIDEQFF.

A few counts support this clonotype. CDR3: CSAAGQNKRTQYF. CDR3 sequence (DNA): TGCAGCGCTGCTGGACAGAATAAGAGGACCCAGTACTTC. This rearrangement joins TRBV29-1 to TRBJ2-7; a possible D gene is TRBD1 (6 bases). The J call may be incorrect, as the DNA end agrees better with TRBJ2-5. CDR1 is SQVTM and CDR2 is ANQGSEA in the germline V gene. CDR3 length: 13 residues.

The V and J genes are TRBV10-3 and TRBJ1-2, with 7 bases aligning to TRBD1. The V segment lost 6 bases and the J segment 5 bases; nucleotides outside the gene matches: 9. Germline CDR1 reads ENHRY; CDR2 reads SYGVKD. The CDR3 contains 14 residues. CDR3 sequence: CAISPGQEGYGYTF. The CDR3 region has the DNA TGTGCCATCAGCCCTGGACAGGAGGGGTATGGCTACACCTTC.

This sequence joins TRBV19 and TRBJ2-3; D might be TRBD2 (5 bases). Looked up from germline, CDR1 is LNHDA and CDR2 is SQIVND (reference sequence). Trimming cost V 6 bases and J 1 base, with 14 bases left between them. The CDR3 is 15 residues long. In nucleotides, the CDR3 is TGTGCCAGTAGAACTGAGGGTGAAGGCACAGATACGCAGTATTTT. Protein: CASRTEGEGTDTQYF.

This chain links TRBV27 with TRBJ2-3; D is ambiguous. Trimming shortened V by 7 bases and J by 8 bases, and 16 bases separated the two germline ends. The length of the CDR3 is 13 residues. Per the germline V gene, CDR1 is MNHEY and CDR2 is SMNVEV (reference sequence). The CDR3 is CASISGRAGTQYF. The CDR3 DNA follows: TGTGCCAGCATAAGTGGAAGGGCAGGTACGCAGTATTTT.

The rearrangement links TRBV20-1 to TRBJ2-3; D not resolved. V lost 3 bases, J lost 0 bases, and 7 bases lay in between. The CDR3 totals 13 residues. The V gene's germline CDR1 is DFQATT and CDR2 SNEGSKA (reference sequence). The CDR3 loop is CSASPGSTDTQYF. The CDR3 bases are TGCAGTGCTAGCCCCGGGAGCACAGATACGCAGTATTTT.

The chain recombines TRBV29-1 with TRBJ2-1; possibly TRBD2 for D (6 bases). Trimming cost V 4 bases and J 6 bases, with 13 bases left between them. Germline V lookup: CDR1 SQVTM, CDR2 ANQGSEA. The CDR3 covers 13 residues. The CDR3 nucleotides are TGCAGCGTTGTCTTCTCCGGGGGCAATGAGCAGTTCTTC. Translated: CSVVFSGGNEQFF.

This chain joins TRBV29-1 and TRBJ2-1; D is possibly TRBD1 or TRBD2 (5 bases each). The germline V gene has CDR1 SQVTM and CDR2 ANQGSEA. The CDR3 totals 19 residues. The germline V and J ends were trimmed by 3 bases and 8 bases, with 32 bases remaining between them. The CDR3 loop reads CSVERYGAGKGNLGDEQFF. The DNA for the CDR3 is TGCAGCGTTGAGCGGTACGGGGCAGGGAAGGGAAATTTGGGAGATGAGCAGTTCTTC.

This chain links TRBV27 with TRBJ1-2; 7 bases map to TRBD1. CDR1 and CDR2 from the germline V gene are MNHEY and SMNVEV (reference sequence). The CDR3 runs 15 residues. The J segment lost 8 bases and the V segment lost 0 bases, leaving 9 bases of the junction unmatched. The CDR3 DNA is TGTGCCAGCAGTTTATCGAGAACAGGGGATGGAGGCTACACCTTC. As protein: CASSLSRTGDGGYTF.

The gene calls are TRBV7-2 and TRBJ1-1, with a weak D call TRBD1 (6 bases). Looked up from germline, CDR1 is SGHTA and CDR2 is FQGNSA. The V end lost 1 base, the J end lost 5 bases, and 14 bases lay between the germline ends. CDR3 length: 15 amino acids. The CDR3 reads CASSLVAGAETEAFF. DNA of the CDR3: TGTGCCAGCAGCTTAGTGGCGGGGGCAGAGACTGAAGCTTTCTTT. The complete variable domain, with remaining parts taken from reference TRBV7-2 and TRBJ1-1, reads GAGVSQSPSNKVTEKGKDVELRCDPISGHTALYWYRQSLGQGLEFLIYFQGNSAPDKSGLPSDRFSAERTGGSVSTLTIQRTQQEDSAVYLCASSLVAGAETEAFFGQGTRLTVV.

This clonotype was seen repeatedly, ten times or more. One end of the junction is discordant with germline, which a read error may explain. The chain combines TRBV5-1 with TRBJ2-1; 10 nucleotides align to TRBD2. CDR1 SGHRS and CDR2 YFSETQ come from the germline V gene. The CDR3 has 14 amino acids. The CDR3 DNA is TGTGCCAGCAGTCCCGGACTAGCGGACAATGAGCAGTTCTTC. Translating gives CASSPGLADNEQFF.

This clonotype was found a few times. V usage is TRBV5-1 and J usage is TRBJ2-1; tentative D call: TRBD1 (5 bases). The germline V and J ends were trimmed by 5 bases and 9 bases, with 9 bases remaining between them. CDR1 and CDR2 from the germline V gene are SGHRS and YFSETQ. CDR3 size: 11 residues. CDR3: CASRQGVEQFF. For the CDR3, the DNA is TGCGCCAGCAGGCAGGGCGTTGAGCAGTTCTTC. The full variable domain, with the rest looked up from reference TRBV5-1 and TRBJ2-1, is KAGVTQTPRYLIKTRGQQVTLSCSPISGHRSVSWYQQTPGQGLQFLFEYFSETQRNKGNFPGRFSGRQFSNSRSEMNVSTLELGDSALYLCASRQGVEQFFGPGTRLTVL.

This sequence joins TRBV12-3 or TRBV12-4 and TRBJ1-1, with no clear D. This CDR3 is 11 amino acids long. The V gene lost 3 bases and the J gene lost 10 bases, with 9 bases spanning the gap. The CDR3 coding sequence is TGTGCCAGCAGTTTGCCGGAGGGAGCTTTCTTT. Translated: CASSLPEGAFF.

The chain carries TRBV20-1 and TRBJ2-5; 9 nucleotides align to TRBD2. J lost 2 bases, V lost 6 bases, and 10 bases had no gene match. The V gene's germline CDR1 is DFQATT and CDR2 SNEGSKA (reference sequence). The CDR3 has 15 amino acids. The CDR3 DNA follows: TGCAGTGCGAGTAGGTGGCTAGCGGGGCAAGAGACCCAGTACTTC. Translated, it gives CSASRWLAGQETQYF.

This chain connects TRBV20-1 to TRBJ2-3, with 15 bases identical to TRBD2. Per germline, CDR1 DFQATT and CDR2 SNEGSKA (reference sequence). Trimming removed 3 bases from V and 2 bases from J; junction bases left unmatched: 3. CDR3 length: 16 amino acids. The CDR3 nucleotides read TGCAGTGCTAGGGGGACTAGCGGGGGGCTCACAGATACGCAGTATTTT. Protein sequence: CSARGTSGGLTDTQYF.

The CDR3 nucleotides are TGTGCCAGCAGCTTTTACCTGGCAGGAGAGCAGTTCTTC. Its protein is CASSFYLAGEQFF. The V gene is TRBV12-3 or TRBV12-4, the J gene TRBJ2-1; D is uncertain. The ends were cut back, 6 bases at V and 10 bases at J, with 16 bases in the middle. There are 13 residues in the CDR3.

Only one count was recorded for this clonotype. The V call is TRBV27, the J call TRBJ2-1, with a tentative D call TRBD2 (5 bases). CDR1 is MNHEY and CDR2 is SMNVEV in the germline V gene (reference sequence). The CDR3 covers 16 residues. V was pared by 6 bases and J by 4 bases, with 19 bases between. This CDR3 reads CASSPSTTLLYNEQFF. In nucleotides, the CDR3 is TGTGCCAGCAGCCCTTCGACTACTTTACTTTACAATGAGCAGTTCTTC.

The V and J genes are TRBV18 and TRBJ2-3; 7 nucleotides agree with TRBD1. Germline CDR1 and CDR2: KGHSH and LQKENI. This CDR3 has 15 amino acids. V was clipped by 6 bases and J by 3 bases; unmatched bases: 9. For the CDR3, the DNA is TGTGCCAGCTCGGAAGGGACAGATCCAACAGATACGCAGTATTTT. Its translation is CASSEGTDPTDTQYF.

The chain recombines TRBV4-1 with TRBJ2-5; TRBD2 matches at 13 bases. Germline CDR1 MGHRA, CDR2 YSYEKL. CDR3 length: 19 amino acids. Trimming at V came to 1 base and at J to 9 bases, leaving 17 bases not matched to a gene. The CDR3 here is CASSQVKTLLAGGDGAQYF. The CDR3 region has the DNA TGCGCCAGCAGCCAAGTAAAGACCCTACTAGCGGGAGGGGACGGGGCCCAGTACTTC.